This T cell receptor beta chain stems from a study of T cells in Graves' hyperthyroidism and ophthalmopathy. Whole-study results and caveats: Most thyroid clonotypes that were expanded above 0.001 also turned up in blood.

This clonotype was seen many times. The antigen is undetermined. There were TCR beta CDR3 regions amplified from RNA transcripts. An initial round of RT-PCR targeting the TCR CDR3 relied on the HTBI primer set. Each CDR3 protein is one row after TCRdb ran MiXCR on the multiplex PCR reads. Found here are 500,000 to 650,000 distinct CDR3 sequences, more than 14% of them singletons; the top ten hold around 13%. Germline CDR1 and CDR2: SGHAT and FQNNGV. This CDR3 contains 16 residues. V was trimmed by 5 bases and J by 6 bases, leaving 20 bases between them. The sample consisted of blood. The clonotype was recovered from a woman between 50 and 59 years old with Graves' ophthalmopathy. The chain combines TRBV11-2 with TRBJ2-1, with D perhaps assigned TRBD1 or TRBD2 (5 bases each). CDR3 DNA: TGTGCCAGCAGCAAAATCTGGGGGAGACTGAGCAATGAGCAGTTCTTC. Translated, it gives CASSKIWGRLSNEQFF.